The 2 T cell receptor beta chains below come from one sample, sequenced in a study of cytomegalovirus exposure and HLA in healthy donors. PCR primers comprised 60 Vbeta and 13 Jbeta primers. Here immunoSEQ multiplex PCR was the method, and the copy in TCRdb shows in-frame clones only, minus some. The sample contains approximately 300,000 clones, roughly 80% of which appear only once. Input material: PBMCs. These receptors originate from a girl under 10 years old in good health and CMV-seronegative.

This clone was counted once. This chain uses TRBV6-4 with TRBJ2-1; 14 nucleotides line up with TRBD2. CDR1 MRHNA and CDR2 SNTAGT come from the germline V gene. The CDR3 sequence is 17 residues long. V was pared by 2 bases and J by 11 bases, with 11 bases of the junction left unmatched. CDR3 nucleotides: TGTGCCAGCAGTGACCGACTAGCGGGAGGGGAGGTCACTAAGCAGTTCTTC. Its protein product is CASSDRLAGGEVTKQFF.

As for this clone: Its ends do not fully match the called genes, so a read error is possible. The rearrangement joins TRBV13 to TRBJ2-2; TRBD2 might be the D (5 bases). CDR3 length: 14 amino acids. The germline gives CDR1 PRHDT, CDR2 FYEKMQ (reference sequence). CDR3 sequence (DNA): TGTGCCAGCAGCATTGACCCGGCCCCCGGGAAGCTGTTTTTT. Protein product: CASSIDPAPGKLFF.